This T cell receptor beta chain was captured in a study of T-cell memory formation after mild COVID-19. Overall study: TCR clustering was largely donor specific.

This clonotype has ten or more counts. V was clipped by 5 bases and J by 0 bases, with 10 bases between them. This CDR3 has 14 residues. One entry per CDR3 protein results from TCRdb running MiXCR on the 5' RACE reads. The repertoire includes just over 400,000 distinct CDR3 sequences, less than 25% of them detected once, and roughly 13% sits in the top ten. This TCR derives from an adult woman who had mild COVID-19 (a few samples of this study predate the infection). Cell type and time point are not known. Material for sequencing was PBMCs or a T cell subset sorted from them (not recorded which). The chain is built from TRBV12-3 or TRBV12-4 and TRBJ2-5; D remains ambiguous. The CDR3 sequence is CASSETENQETQYF. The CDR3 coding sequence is TGTGCCAGCAGTGAAACAGAGAACCAAGAGACCCAGTACTTC.